This T cell receptor (beta chain) was captured by sequencing in a study of T cell changes during pregnancy in multiple sclerosis (dated by TCRdb to between 2018 and 2021). Background for the entire study: The study examined how the T cell repertoire changed over the course of pregnancy in women with multiple sclerosis.

On this clone: It lacks a known antigen. No quality values exist for individual bases; no much larger clone is one base distant.

The CDR3 runs 14 residues from the cysteine to the phenylalanine. The retained sequence is limited to the CDR3, 42 bases, with the frame set at the first base. V and J lose 0 bases and 6 bases, and a span of 12 bases separates them. Per the germline V gene (reference sequence), GTSNPN is the CDR1 and SVGIG is the CDR2. Libraries came from the immunoSEQ multiplex PCR assay. This is the immuneACCESS table as TCRdb keeps it, with only in-frame sequences that have V and J called. A part of the clones is gone; compared with another copy, unresolved V genes explain less than half, and the rest is unexplained. Within this sample are around 25,000 clones, with more than 70% of them counted one time only. Of the sample, under 8.5% falls within the top ten clones.

The sequence joins TRBV30 to TRBJ2-1, with no confident D gene call. The specimen was CD8+ T cells from peripheral blood mononuclear cells, collected in the second trimester of pregnancy. The source is a female donor with multiple sclerosis, enrolled in a pregnancy study. The encoded CDR3 is CAWSVDALSNEQFF. The nucleotide sequence is given as TGTGCCTGGAGTGTTGATGCATTGAGCAATGAGCAGTTCTTC. The full variable domain, completed from the reference TRBV30 and TRBJ2-1 proteins outside the CDR3, reads SQTIHQWPATLVQPVGSPLSLECTVEGTSNPNLYWYRQAAGRGLQLLFYSVGIGQISSEVPQNLSASRPQDRQFILSSKKLLLSDSGFYLCAWSVDALSNEQFFGPGTRLTVL.